Detailed here is one T cell receptor (beta chain). Its target is unknown. These data are taken from a study of post-analysis software for immune sequencing data. General study points: There were a handful of TRBV segments more frequent in patients than controls, and TRBV5-6, TRBV5-1 and TRBV20-1 were among them.

Germline CDR1 DFQATT, CDR2 SNEGSKA (reference sequence). The CDR3 has 13 amino acids. V was pared by 1 base and J by 2 bases, with 8 bases between. Each TCR beta cDNA library carried unique molecular identifiers. One entry per CDR3 protein, called by TCRdb with MiXCR from the PCR reads. The repertoire holds hundreds of thousands of distinct CDR3 sequences, about 44% seen once, with under 2% in the top ten. This TCR was recovered from a girl aged 5 to 17 with multiple sclerosis. Material: blood. The V gene is TRBV20-1, the J gene TRBJ1-1; D gene unclear. The CDR3 DNA reads TGCAGTGCTAGAGCCAGAACCAACACTGAAGCTTTCTTT. This translates into CSARARTNTEAFF.